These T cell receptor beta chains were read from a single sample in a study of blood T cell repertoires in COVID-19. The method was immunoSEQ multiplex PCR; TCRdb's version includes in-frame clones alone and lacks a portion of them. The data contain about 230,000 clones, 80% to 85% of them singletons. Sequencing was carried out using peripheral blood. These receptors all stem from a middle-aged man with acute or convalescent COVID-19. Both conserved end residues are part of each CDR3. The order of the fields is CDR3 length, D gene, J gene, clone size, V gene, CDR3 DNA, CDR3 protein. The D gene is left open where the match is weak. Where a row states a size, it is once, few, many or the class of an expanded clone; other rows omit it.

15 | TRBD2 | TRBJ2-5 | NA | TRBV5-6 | TGTGCCAGCAGCTTGGCACTAGCGGGAATCGAGACCCAGTACTTC | CASSLALAGIETQYF
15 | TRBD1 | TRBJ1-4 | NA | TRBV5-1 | TGCGCCAGCAGCTTTGGGGACAGCCTCAATGAAAAACTGTTTTTT | CASSFGDSLNEKLFF
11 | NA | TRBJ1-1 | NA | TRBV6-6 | TGTGCCAGCAGTGTTAGAGATCAAGCTTTCTTT | CASSVRDQAFF
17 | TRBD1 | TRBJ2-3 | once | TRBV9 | TGTGCCAGCAGCGTAGATTTAAGGGGACAGGGGGCAGATACGCAGTATTTT | CASSVDLRGQGADTQYF
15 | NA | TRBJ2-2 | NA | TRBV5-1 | TGCGCCAGCAGCTTGGCAGTTTCGGGCACCGGGGAGCTGTTTTTT | CASSLAVSGTGELFF
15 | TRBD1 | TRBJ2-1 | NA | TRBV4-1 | TGCGCCAGCAGCCAAGAACAGGGGGCTTTGGATGAGCAGTTCTTC | CASSQEQGALDEQFF
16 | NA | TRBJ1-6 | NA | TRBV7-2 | TGTGCCAGCAGCTTACGGGGAGGGAGCGCGAATTCACCCCTCCACTTT | CASSLRGGSANSPLHF
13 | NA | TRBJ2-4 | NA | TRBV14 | TGTGCCAGCTCTCCCAGGGGCTGGGACATTCAGTACTTC | CASSPRGWDIQYF
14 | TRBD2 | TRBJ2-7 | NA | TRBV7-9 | TGTGCCAGCAGCTATGGGACTAGTACGTACGAGCAGTACTTC | CASSYGTSTYEQYF
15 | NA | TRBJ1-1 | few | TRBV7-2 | TGTGCCAGCAGCTTAACCCCAGGCCGGAACACTGAAGCTTTCTTT | CASSLTPGRNTEAFF
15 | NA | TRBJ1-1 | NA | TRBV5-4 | TGTGCCAGCAGCCCCGGACAGTTGATGAACACTGAAGCTTTCTTT | CASSPGQLMNTEAFF
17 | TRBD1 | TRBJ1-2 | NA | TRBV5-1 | TGCGCCAGCAGCTTGGCCCCCGGACAGGGAAAAAACTATGGCTACACCTTC | CASSLAPGQGKNYGYTF
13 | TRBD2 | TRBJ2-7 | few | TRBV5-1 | TGCGCCAGCAGCTTGTGGGGGGGTTACGAGCAGTACTTC | CASSLWGGYEQYF
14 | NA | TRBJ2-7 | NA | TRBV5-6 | TGTGCCAGCAGCCCGGACCACAGGGCCTACGAGCAGTACTTC | CASSPDHRAYEQYF
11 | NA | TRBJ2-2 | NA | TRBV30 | TGTGCCTGCCGGGACTCTGGGGAGCTGTTTTTT | CACRDSGELFF
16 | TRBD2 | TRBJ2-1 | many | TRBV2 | TGTGCCAGCAGTGAAGGAGGCGGGAGAGACTACAATGAGCAGTTCTTC | CASSEGGGRDYNEQFF
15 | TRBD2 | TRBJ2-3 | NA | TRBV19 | TGTGCCAGTAGTATGAGCGGGAGCATGATAGATACGCAGTATTTT | CASSMSGSMIDTQYF
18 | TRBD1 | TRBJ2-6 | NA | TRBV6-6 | TGTGCCAGCAGTCCCCGGGACAGGTCCTACTCTGGGGCCAACGTCCTGACTTTC | CASSPRDRSYSGANVLTF
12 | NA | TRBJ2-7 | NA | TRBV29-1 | TGCAGCGTTGAAGATACCCCTTACGGGCAGTACTTC | CSVEDTPYGQYF
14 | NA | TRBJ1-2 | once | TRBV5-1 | TGCGCCAGCAAGGACGACCGACAGTCTTATGGCTACACCTTC | CASKDDRQSYGYTF
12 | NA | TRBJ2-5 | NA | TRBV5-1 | TGCGCCAGCAGCTTGGTAGCGGAGGCCCAGTACTTC | CASSLVAEAQYF
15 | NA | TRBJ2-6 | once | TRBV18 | TGTGCCAGCTCACCCGGGATGGAGGGAGCCAACGTCCTGACTTTC | CASSPGMEGANVLTF